This T cell receptor (beta chain) originates from a study of cytomegalovirus exposure and HLA in healthy donors. Notes on the study in general: A prior analysis recorded that most TCR beta V segments were productive about 87% or about 30% of the time. A later analysis showed HLA-associated TCR beta chains outstripping equally common others in clonal expansion. Certain sequence variants were highly shared and formed a cluster, and this cluster was likely a sequencing artifact. Cytomegalovirus association was assigned to around 150 TCR beta chains.

The PCR ran on 60 Vbeta and 13 Jbeta primers. Produced via immunoSEQ multiplex PCR; TCRdb's table is partial and in-frame only. The table has 150,000 to 200,000 clones, roughly 73% seen once. As concerns this clone: Its antigen is still unknown.

The source of this sequence is a woman aged 25-40 years in good health and CMV-seronegative. Sequencing was carried out using PBMCs.

The CDR3 bases are TGCGCCAGCAGCCAAGAAAGACAGGGTCACACTGAAGCTTTCTTT. This codes for CASSQERQGHTEAFF. The V call is TRBV4-3, the J call TRBJ1-1, with 7 bases identical to TRBD1. The CDR3 runs 15 residues. V was pared by 0 bases and J by 3 bases, with 4 bases of the junction left unmatched. The germline V gene has CDR1 LGHNA and CDR2 YSLEER.